A selection of T cell receptor beta chains follows, all from one sample in a study of T cells in Graves' hyperthyroidism and ophthalmopathy. MiXCR was run by TCRdb on the multiplex PCR reads, yielding one entry per CDR3 protein. This sample has 640,000 or so distinct CDR3 sequences, with 14% to 15% found just once. Material for sequencing was blood. These TCRs come from a woman aged 40 to 50 with Graves' ophthalmopathy. CDR3s include the opening cysteine and the closing phenylalanine or tryptophan. The D gene is left open where the match is weak. Size values are once, few and many counts, or a class for expanded clones, and some rows have none.

NA	few	TRBJ2-7	TRBV28	TGTGCCAGCAGTCCCTCAGACGGCAGAACCTACGAGCAGTACTTC	CASSPSDGRTYEQYF
NA	NA	TRBJ2-7	TRBV5-1	TGCGCCAGCAGCTTCGTAACAAGCTCCTACGAGCAGTACTTC	CASSFVTSSYEQYF
TRBD1	NA	TRBJ2-7	TRBV12-3/TRBV12-4	TGTGCCAGCCGGTCGGGGACAGAGGCCTACGAGCAGTACTTC	CASRSGTEAYEQYF
NA	many	TRBJ2-7	TRBV20-1	TGCAGTGCCAGCCTCAGGGGATACGAGCAGTACTTC	CSASLRGYEQYF
NA	many	TRBJ1-2	TRBV28	TGTGCCAGCAGTCGAGGACCTTTTTATGGCTACACCTTC	CASSRGPFYGYTF
NA	few	TRBJ2-7	TRBV28	TGTGCCAGCAGTGCGGGACACCAGATATCCTACGAGCAGTACTTC	CASSAGHQISYEQYF
NA	NA	TRBJ2-5	TRBV12-3/TRBV12-4	TGTGTCAGCAGTTTGGAGGGTCGTGAGACCCAGTACTTC	CVSSLEGRETQYF
NA	NA	TRBJ1-6	TRBV12-3/TRBV12-4	TGTGCCAGCAGTTTGCAGTACTACCATAATTCACCCCTCCACTTT	CASSLQYYHNSPLHF
NA	few	TRBJ1-2	TRBV30	TGTGCCTGGAACAGGCGTGCTTATGGCTACACCTTC	CAWNRRAYGYTF
TRBD1	many	TRBJ1-1	TRBV29-1	TGCAGCGTTGATGAGGGGGCAAACACTGAAGCTTTCTTT	CSVDEGANTEAFF
NA	NA	TRBJ2-5	TRBV18	TGTGCCAGCTCCCACGGCGGGAATTTTCCCAAGGAGACCCAGTACTTC	CASSHGGNFPKETQYF
NA	many	TRBJ2-5	TRBV11-2	TGTGCCAGCAGCCGACGGGTGGGAGAAGAGACCCAGTACTTC	CASSRRVGEETQYF
TRBD1	NA	TRBJ1-1	TRBV12-3/TRBV12-4	TGTGCCAGCAGTTCGAGACAGGGGGGGAACACTGAAGCTTTCTTT	CASSSRQGGNTEAFF
NA	many	TRBJ1-5	TRBV20-1	TGCAGTGCTAGAGGCGACTTCGACAGGAATAGCAATCAGCCCCAGCATTTT	CSARGDFDRNSNQPQHF
NA	many	TRBJ1-2	TRBV28	TGTGCCAGCAGTTTAGACAGCAGGGTTGGTGGCTACACCTTC	CASSLDSRVGGYTF
TRBD1	many	TRBJ2-7	TRBV6-2/TRBV6-3	TGTGCCAGCAGTTACTGGGACAGCCCAGCCTACGAGCAGTACTTC	CASSYWDSPAYEQYF
NA	many	TRBJ2-7	TRBV5-5	TGTGCCAGCAGCAACGGACAGTCCTACGAGCAGTACTTC	CASSNGQSYEQYF
NA	few	TRBJ2-7	TRBV3-1	TGTGCCAGCAGCCGTACTAAATCCGAGCAGTACTTC	CASSRTKSEQYF
NA	many	TRBJ2-5	TRBV7-9	TGTGCCAGCAGCTTATTGGACAGCCAAGAGACCCAGTACTTC	CASSLLDSQETQYF
NA	NA	TRBJ1-2	TRBV6-5	TGTGCCAGCAGTTACACACCGACAGTCAACGGGGGCTACACCTTC	CASSYTPTVNGGYTF
NA	many	TRBJ1-1	TRBV12-3/TRBV12-4	TGTGCCAGCAACCACCGGACGTTCAACACTGAAGCTTTCTTT	CASNHRTFNTEAFF
TRBD1	few	TRBJ1-5	TRBV19	TGTGCCAGTAGTACCCGGACAGGTTTCAATCAGCCCCAGCATTTT	CASSTRTGFNQPQHF
TRBD1	NA	TRBJ2-7	TRBV29-1	TGCGGCGGCGGGACAGGGCCGTCCTACGAGCAGTACTTC	CGGGTGPSYEQYF
NA	many	TRBJ1-6	TRBV12-3/TRBV12-4	TGTGCCAGCAGTCCCCGAGGCTATAATTCACCCCTCCACTTT	CASSPRGYNSPLHF
TRBD2	many	TRBJ2-5	TRBV28	TGTGCCAGCACTTTAGCGGGAGGGCCAGAGACCCAGTACTTC	CASTLAGGPETQYF
NA	few	TRBJ1-5	TRBV6-2/TRBV6-3	TGTGCCAGCAGTTATACGGGACACTCAACTCGCAATCAGCCCCAGCATTTT	CASSYTGHSTRNQPQHF
TRBD1	NA	TRBJ1-5	TRBV5-6	TGTGCCAGCAGCTTGCTATCAGGGGGCGTGAATCAGCCCCAGCATTTT	CASSLLSGGVNQPQHF
NA	many	TRBJ2-7	TRBV28	TGTGCCAGCAGTCCCCAGAGGGACTCCTACGAGCAGTACTTC	CASSPQRDSYEQYF
NA	few	TRBJ2-3	TRBV11-2	TGTGCCAGCAGCCCTGGGGGCGCAGATACGCAGTATTTT	CASSPGGADTQYF
NA	many	TRBJ1-5	TRBV10-3	TGTGCCATCAGTGACTCCGGGAGGGGCGGGCAGCCCCAGCATTTT	CAISDSGRGGQPQHF
NA	many	TRBJ1-5	TRBV12-5	TGTGCTAGTGGTTTGCTAGATAGCAATCAGCCCCAGCATTTT	CASGLLDSNQPQHF
TRBD2	NA	TRBJ2-5	TRBV6-1	TGTGCCAGCGGACAGCGGGAGGTAGAGACCCAGTACTTC	CASGQREVETQYF
TRBD2	many	TRBJ2-2	TRBV12-3/TRBV12-4	TGTGCCAGCAGTTTAGCGGGGAGGGGACTGAGGAACACCGGGGAGCTGTTTTTT	CASSLAGRGLRNTGELFF
NA	NA	TRBJ1-2	TRBV12-3/TRBV12-4	TGTGCCAGCAGTCCCCGACGGGGAAACTATGGCTACACCTTC	CASSPRRGNYGYTF
NA	many	TRBJ2-2	TRBV6-5	TGTGCCAGCAGTTACTCTGGCCGGCTTACCGGGGAGCTGTTTTTT	CASSYSGRLTGELFF
NA	many	TRBJ1-2	TRBV2	TGTGCCAGCAGTTCCAGGGCAACTCAGAATAACTATGGCTACACCTTC	CASSSRATQNNYGYTF
TRBD1	many	TRBJ2-2	TRBV15	TGTGCCACCAGCAGGGACAGGGGGACCACCGGGGAGCTGTTTTTT	CATSRDRGTTGELFF